This T cell receptor (beta chain) was sequenced during a study of sequential checkpoint blockade in melanoma. Whole-study context: Arm A got nivolumab then ipilimumab; arm B the reverse, 1:1. Each arm's sequence ended with maintenance nivolumab.

This clone has a handful of counts. The assay was immunoSEQ multiplex PCR, and TCRdb's table has in-frame clones only and misses some. The sample shows roughly 28,000 clones, 70% to 85% of them seen only once. Germline V gene lookup returns CDR1 MGHRA and CDR2 YSYEKL. The CDR3 is 14 amino acids. The V and J ends lost 0 bases and 7 bases respectively, with 12 bases between them. Regarding treatment: randomized to nivolumab then ipilimumab (arm A) or the reverse (arm B). No patient had prior DNA-damaging chemotherapy. The sequence came from a human donor with melanoma. The rearrangement uses TRBV4-1 and TRBJ2-5; D is possibly TRBD2 (7 bases). The material sequenced was CD8+ T cells sorted from blood (inferred from file names), taken from a patient given nivolumab and ipilimumab in sequence. The CDR3, as DNA: TGCGCCAGCAGCCAAGAAGTAGGGGGGGGGACCCAGTACTTC. It translates to CASSQEVGGGTQYF.